Sequencing of this T cell receptor beta chain was carried out in a study of siplizumab effects on memory and regulatory T cells. Whole-study results and caveats: Alloreactive sequences traceable to unstimulated CD4+ memory cells declined significantly under siplizumab.

Repertoires were generated with immunoSEQ multiplex PCR, while TCRdb's copy carries only in-frame clones and drops some. The sample comprises about 85,000 clones, about 95% of which are singletons, and about a fifth rests with the top ten. With respect to this clone: Antigen: not known.

The sequence was obtained from a human donor in good health. Specimen: CD8+ T cells sorted from blood.

CDR3 amino acids: CASSTTGDEQYF. CDR3 bases: TGTGCCAGCAGCACGACAGGGGACGAGCAGTACTTC. This chain uses TRBV7-3 with TRBJ2-7; 8 bases fit TRBD1. J lost 5 bases, V lost 5 bases, and 2 bases had no gene match. The CDR3 is made up of 12 amino acids. CDR1 and CDR2 (germline): SGHTA, FQGTGA. Complete variable domain (other parts from reference TRBV7-3 and TRBJ2-7): GAGVSQTPSNKVTEKGKYVELRCDPISGHTALYWYRQSLGQGPEFLIYFQGTGAADDSGLPNDRFFAVRPEGSVSTLKIQRTERGDSAVYLCASSTTGDEQYFGPGTRLTVT.